This TCR beta chain was observed in a study of T cell changes during pregnancy in multiple sclerosis. Only one count was recorded for this clone. The CDR3 is made up of 16 amino acids. Trimming cost V 4 bases and J 0 bases; bases outside gene matches: 7. In germline, CDR1 is LNHDA, CDR2 SQIVND (reference sequence). Data came from immunoSEQ multiplex PCR; TCRdb stores just in-frame clones and leaves some out. In the table there are more than 35,000 clones, 90% of which are singletons. This chain connects TRBV19 to TRBJ2-3, with 7 positions matching TRBD2. Sequences were derived from CD4+ T cells from peripheral blood mononuclear cells, sampled in the first trimester of pregnancy. This TCR derives from a female donor in good health, enrolled as a control in a pregnancy study. DNA for the CDR3: TGTGCCAGTAGTACTCGACTAGCCCTTAGCACAGATACGCAGTATTTT. Amino acids: CASSTRLALSTDTQYF. The full variable domain, in which reference TRBV19 and TRBJ2-3 provide the parts outside the CDR3, is DGGITQSPKYLFRKEGQNVTLSCEQNLNHDAMYWYRQDPGQGLRLIYYSQIVNDFQKGDIAEGYSVSREKKESFPLTVTSAQKNPTAFYLCASSTRLALSTDTQYFGPGTRLTVL.